Presented here are 21 T cell receptor beta chains from one specimen sequenced in a study of T cells in Graves' hyperthyroidism and ophthalmopathy. What was amplified from RNA transcripts were TCR beta CDR3 regions. Using the HTBI primer set, a first-round RT-PCR was run on the TCR CDR3. TCRdb passed the multiplex PCR reads through MiXCR, listing each CDR3 protein once. The sample records approximately 430,000 distinct CDR3 sequences, roughly 14% being singletons. The sample comprised blood. The source is a woman between 18 and 29 years old with Graves' hyperthyroidism.

This clonotype was observed at least ten times. The chain combines TRBV6-2 or TRBV6-3 with TRBJ1-2; 11 positions match TRBD1. V trimming: 2 bases; J trimming: 6 bases; junction bases outside the gene matches: 11. Germline V gene lookup returns CDR1 MNHEY and CDR2 SVGEGT. The CDR3 is 17 residues long. CDR3 protein: CASSYPLLGTGGDGYTF. The CDR3 coding sequence is TGTGCCAGCAGTTACCCGCTCCTCGGGACAGGGGGTGATGGCTACACCTTC.

This clonotype was detected many times. J is TRBJ2-1 and V is TRBV28, with 10 positions matching TRBD2. V lost 2 bases, J lost 5 bases, and 6 bases stayed unmatched. The CDR3 extends over 16 amino acids. Germline loops: CDR1 MDHEN, CDR2 SYDVKM. CDR3 DNA sequence: TGTGCCAGCAGTTTACTGAGCGGGAGGGACGACAATGAGCAGTTCTTC. This sequence encodes CASSLLSGRDDNEQFF.

This clonotype was picked up many times. The CDR3 nucleotides read TGTGCCAGCAGCTGGGATGGGACAGCTAACTATGGCTACACCTTC. It yields the protein CASSWDGTANYGYTF. The V call is TRBV7-3, the J call TRBJ1-2; TRBD1 matches at 7 bases. Per the germline V gene, CDR1 is SGHTA and CDR2 is FQGTGA. This CDR3 region has 15 residues. V was clipped by 4 bases and J by 0 bases; unmatched bases: 5. The whole variable domain, remainder taken from reference TRBV7-3 and TRBJ1-2, is GAGVSQTPSNKVTEKGKYVELRCDPISGHTALYWYRQSLGQGPEFLIYFQGTGAADDSGLPNDRFFAVRPEGSVSTLKIQRTERGDSAVYLCASSWDGTANYGYTFGSGTRLTVV.

This clonotype was recorded many times. The chain joins TRBV11-2 to TRBJ2-1, with 7 nucleotides matching TRBD1. Germline V lookup: CDR1 SGHAT, CDR2 FQNNGV. Trimming removed 5 bases from V and 6 bases from J; junction bases left unmatched: 13. The CDR3 consists of 16 residues. The DNA for the CDR3 is TGTGCCAGCAGCCCCATGAAAGGACAGGTCGGCAATGAGCAGTTCTTC. This sequence encodes CASSPMKGQVGNEQFF.

At least ten counts were recorded for this clonotype. The rearrangement uses TRBV28 and TRBJ1-1; no clear D. The CDR3 sequence is 14 residues long. Per germline, CDR1 MDHEN and CDR2 SYDVKM. Trimming took 6 bases from V and 3 from J, leaving 14 bases between them. Here the CDR3 DNA reads TGTGCCAGCAGCCCCACGGACGGGTACACTGAAGCTTTCTTT. Translated: CASSPTDGYTEAFF.

This clonotype was observed many times. This rearrangement joins TRBV20-1 to TRBJ2-7, with D possibly matching TRBD1 (6 bases). The CDR3 spans 14 residues. The V end was cut by 3 bases, the J end by 3 bases, with 15 bases between. The germline V gene encodes CDR1 DFQATT and CDR2 SNEGSKA (reference sequence). CDR3: CSASFRGVGYEQYF. The CDR3 nucleotides read TGCAGTGCTAGTTTCAGGGGTGTTGGCTACGAGCAGTACTTC.

This chain connects TRBV5-1 to TRBJ1-4; D possibly corresponds to TRBD1 (5 bases). This CDR3 region has 15 residues. In germline, CDR1 is SGHRS, CDR2 YFSETQ. V lost 1 base and J lost 7, with 14 bases in between. CDR3 nucleotides: TGCGCCAGCAGCTTGCAGGGACGGAGACTTGAAAAACTGTTTTTT. It encodes CASSLQGRRLEKLFF.

The chain carries TRBV20-1 and TRBJ1-5; tentatively, D is TRBD1 (5 bases). The V gene lost 5 bases and the J gene lost 0 bases, with 11 bases spanning the gap. The CDR3 contains 14 residues. Looked up from germline, CDR1 is DFQATT and CDR2 is SNEGSKA (reference sequence). CDR3: CSALDRTSNQPQHF. DNA of the CDR3: TGCAGTGCTCTTGACAGAACTAGCAATCAGCCCCAGCATTTT.

This clonotype was seen at least ten times. The V call is TRBV13, the J call TRBJ2-2; the D call may be TRBD1 or TRBD2 (5 bases each). Germline CDR1 and CDR2: PRHDT and FYEKMQ (reference sequence). The V gene lost 6 bases and the J gene lost 4 bases, with 12 bases spanning the gap. The CDR3 extends over 14 amino acids. The CDR3 spells CASSPGRLTGELFF. The CDR3 nucleotides read TGTGCCAGCAGTCCGGGACGCCTCACCGGGGAGCTGTTTTTT.

In its sample, this clonotype was seen many times. The chain links TRBV6-1 to TRBJ2-5; tentatively, D is TRBD1 or TRBD2 (5 bases each). The CDR3 has 15 residues. CDR1 and CDR2 from the germline V gene are MNHNS and SASEGT. Trimming left V 7 bases short and J 2 bases short, with 17 bases between. CDR3 loop: CASTDDTGTQETQYF. The CDR3 nucleotides read TGTGCCAGCACCGACGATACCGGGACGCAAGAGACCCAGTACTTC.

The V gene is TRBV18, the J gene TRBJ2-2, with 8 nucleotides matching TRBD2. V was pared by 4 bases and J by 7 bases, with 5 bases of the junction left unmatched. This CDR3 spans 14 amino acids. Germline CDR1 is KGHSH and CDR2 is LQKENI. CDR3 region: CASSRGLAIGELFF. The CDR3 DNA is TGTGCCAGCTCACGCGGACTAGCTATCGGGGAGCTGTTTTTT.

This clonotype was counted at least ten times. The rearrangement uses TRBV20-1 and TRBJ2-3, with 10 bases fitting TRBD2. J gave up 1 base and V 2 bases, and 0 bases lay outside the gene matches. Germline CDR1 reads DFQATT; CDR2 reads SNEGSKA (reference sequence). The CDR3 totals 14 residues. CDR3 loop: CSARLAGGTDTQYF. The CDR3 region has the DNA TGCAGTGCTAGACTAGCGGGGGGCACAGATACGCAGTATTTT.

A few counts support this clonotype. The chain carries TRBV20-1 and TRBJ1-3; 7 bases agree with TRBD1. The CDR3 runs to 12 residues. Germline V gene data show CDR1 as DFQATT and CDR2 as SNEGSKA (reference sequence). Germline trimming cut 5 bases from V and 9 bases from J; bases unmatched to any gene: 7. This chain's CDR3 is CSAWDSQSTIYF. Written as DNA, the CDR3 is TGCAGTGCTTGGGACAGCCAATCCACCATATATTTT.

This clonotype has just a few counts. The chain uses TRBV7-9 and TRBJ2-1; unclear D gene. CDR1 and CDR2 (germline): SEHNR, FQNEAQ (reference sequence). The CDR3 loop spans 11 amino acids. V lost 5 bases, J lost 8 bases, and 7 bases lay in between. This chain's CDR3 is CASSERYEQFF. Written as DNA, the CDR3 is TGTGCCAGCAGCGAGAGGTATGAGCAGTTCTTC.

The V gene is TRBV7-9, the J gene TRBJ2-1; 7 nucleotides match TRBD1. Germline CDR1 is SEHNR and CDR2 is FQNEAQ (reference sequence). This CDR3 has 15 residues. V gave up 5 bases and J gave up 2 bases; unmatched junction bases: 6. The CDR3 here is CASSPRQGTYNEQFF. Written as DNA, the CDR3 is TGTGCCAGCAGCCCGAGACAGGGCACCTACAATGAGCAGTTCTTC.

This clonotype was detected ten times or more. The V call is TRBV12-5, the J call TRBJ1-1; 7 bases are a match to TRBD1. Germline V gene data show CDR1 as LGHNT and CDR2 as FRNRAP. Trimming took 0 bases from V and 1 from J; bases not matched to a gene: 5. The CDR3 has 16 residues. CDR3 loop: CASGLVLGQPNTEAFF. In DNA, the CDR3 is TGTGCTAGTGGTTTGGTACTGGGACAGCCGAACACTGAAGCTTTCTTT.

This clonotype was observed at least ten times. DNA for the CDR3: TGTGCCAGCAGGATCCCCCCCTACGAGCAGTACTTC. Translation: CASRIPPYEQYF. This chain joins TRBV28 and TRBJ2-7; no firm D call. The CDR3 is made up of 12 amino acids. Germline loops: CDR1 MDHEN, CDR2 SYDVKM. Trimming left V 6 bases short and J 2 bases short, with 8 bases between.

This clonotype was seen repeatedly, ten times or more. The chain has TRBV2 and TRBJ1-3, with D maybe TRBD1 (5 bases). Trimming shortened V by 6 bases and J by 3 bases, and 15 bases separated the two germline ends. The germline V gene has CDR1 SNHLY and CDR2 FYNNEI. The CDR3 totals 15 residues. DNA for the CDR3: TGTGCCAGCAGCTCGGACACCGGATTTGGAAACACCATATATTTT. As protein: CASSSDTGFGNTIYF.

This clonotype was counted at least ten times. The chain links TRBV7-2 to TRBJ2-1, with D unresolved. V dropped 6 bases and J dropped 2 bases, with 14 bases sitting between them. The germline CDR1 and CDR2 sequences are SGHTA and FQGNSA. The CDR3 is 15 residues long. CDR3 DNA: TGTGCCAGCAGTCGATCACATATCACCTACAATGAGCAGTTCTTC. Translated, it gives CASSRSHITYNEQFF.

The rearrangement joins TRBV20-1 to TRBJ1-3; a possible D gene is TRBD1 (5 bases). The V gene's germline CDR1 is DFQATT and CDR2 SNEGSKA (reference sequence). V was cut by 5 bases and J by 0 bases, with 8 bases left in between. This CDR3 region has 13 residues. The CDR3 region has the DNA TGCAGTGCTTTGGGGGGCTCTGGAAACACCATATATTTT. Protein product: CSALGGSGNTIYF.

This chain connects TRBV4-2 to TRBJ2-7, with D hard to call. Germline CDR1 is LGHNA and CDR2 is YNFKEQ. The CDR3 covers 15 residues. The ends were cut back, 0 bases at V and 2 bases at J, with 11 bases in the middle. The chain's CDR3 is CASSQDPTETYEQYF. CDR3 coding DNA: TGTGCCAGCAGCCAAGATCCGACGGAGACCTACGAGCAGTACTTC.